This T cell receptor beta chain was documented in a study of vaccination effects on CD4 cells after COVID-19. Antigen-specific CD4+ T cells were expanded with viral peptide pools in the ViraFEST assay before sequencing. The authors isolated CD4+ T cells after less than eleven days of culture. Neither prior SARS-CoV-2 infection nor positive nucleocapsid antibodies were present in the vaccine recipients. About this clone itself: What it binds is not known.

Only in-frame clones appear in the TCRdb table, and some are missing; sequencing was by immunoSEQ multiplex PCR. The sample carries tens of thousands of clones, around 67% recorded once. V shed 0 bases and J shed 6 bases, with 12 bases lying between them. Germline V gene data show CDR1 as MNHEY and CDR2 as SVGAGI. The CDR3 extends over 15 amino acids. This sequence joins TRBV6-5 and TRBJ1-5; the D gene is possibly TRBD1 (5 bases). This clonotype originated in a human donor who received a COVID-19 vaccine. This sample comprised CD4+ T cells from PBMCs cultured with SARS-CoV-2 spike peptides, obtained before COVID-19 vaccination. In DNA, the CDR3 is TGTGCCAGCAGTTACTCGCAGGGTACCCGTCAGCCCCAGCATTTT. Protein product: CASSYSQGTRQPQHF.